These T cell receptor beta chains were read from a single sample in a study of OX40 agonist ivuxolimab in advanced cancers. Repertoires were generated with immunoSEQ multiplex PCR, while TCRdb's copy carries only in-frame clones and drops some. The sample yields about 77,000 clones, around 80% seen once. The specimen comprised CD4+ or CD8+ T cells sorted from blood, sampled in a trial of the OX40 agonist ivuxolimab. Every receptor here comes from an adult with an advanced solid tumor such as melanoma, head and neck, liver or kidney cancer. Each CDR3 is given with its conserved first and last residue. The D gene is left open where the match is weak. Rows give clone size only sometimes, using once, few, many, or a class for an expanded clone.

v_call,j_call,clone_size,d_call,cdr3_nt,cdr3_aa
TRBV28,TRBJ2-1,-,TRBD1,TGTGCCAGCAGCTTCCCGACAGGGAGCAATGAGCAGTTCTTC,CASSFPTGSNEQFF
TRBV10-3,TRBJ1-2,few,-,TGTGCCATCCAGGGATCTGACTATGGCTACACCTTC,CAIQGSDYGYTF
TRBV9,TRBJ2-6,-,-,TGTGCCAGCAGCGTAGGGGTTGGGGCCAACGTCCTGACTTTC,CASSVGVGANVLTF
TRBV5-6,TRBJ1-5,-,-,TGTGCCAGCAGCTTATTGGGGAGAACGGGGGGCAATCAGCCCCAGCATTTT,CASSLLGRTGGNQPQHF
TRBV5-1,TRBJ1-6,-,TRBD1,TGCGCCAGCAGCTTGGGGACAGGGGTCGTCAATTCACCCCTCCACTTT,CASSLGTGVVNSPLHF
TRBV11-2,TRBJ2-1,-,TRBD2,TGTGCCAGCAGCTTAGATGGTCTAGCGGGAGCAACCCAGTACAATGAGCAGTTCTTC,CASSLDGLAGATQYNEQFF
TRBV6-1,TRBJ1-5,-,-,TGTGCCAGTAGGGTTCCCAATCAGCCCCAGCATTTT,CASRVPNQPQHF
TRBV9,TRBJ2-2,-,-,TGTGCCAGCAGCGTAACGGGGAAAGGCGGGGAGCTGTTTTTT,CASSVTGKGGELFF
TRBV9,TRBJ2-7,-,-,TGTGCCAGCAGCGAGACTCCTAGCTCCTACGAGCAGTACTTC,CASSETPSSYEQYF
TRBV5-1,TRBJ2-3,-,TRBD1,TGCGCCAGCAGCTTCGGGACAGGAGCTAGCACAGATACGCAGTATTTT,CASSFGTGASTDTQYF
TRBV18,TRBJ2-7,once,-,TGTGCCAGCTCATCCGGGGAGGCTCGGGAGCAGTACTTC,CASSSGEAREQYF
TRBV21-1,TRBJ2-7,once,-,TGTGCCAGCAGCAAAGACGTGCCTAGCGGGAGGTTAGCCTACGAGCAGTACTTC,CASSKDVPSGRLAYEQYF
TRBV11-2,TRBJ2-7,-,-,TGTGCCAGCAGCTTAGATAGGTCGGGCGAGCAGTACTTC,CASSLDRSGEQYF
TRBV5-6,TRBJ2-7,few,TRBD2,TGTGCCAGCAGCTCGACTAGCAACTACGAGCAGTACTTC,CASSSTSNYEQYF
TRBV19,TRBJ2-2,-,-,TGTGCCAGTAGTATAAAGCCAGGAACATGGACCGGGGAGCTGTTTTTT,CASSIKPGTWTGELFF
TRBV6-1,TRBJ2-3,-,TRBD2,TGTGCCAGCACATTTTCGGGGGGAAACACAGATACGCAGTATTTT,CASTFSGGNTDTQYF
TRBV5-4,TRBJ1-2,-,-,TGTGCCAGCAGCCTGACTGGCGAATGGGGCTACACCTTC,CASSLTGEWGYTF
TRBV27,TRBJ2-2,-,-,TGTGCCAGCAGTTTAAGGCAGGGGCCCGGGGAGCTGTTTTTT,CASSLRQGPGELFF
TRBV7-2,TRBJ2-5,-,-,TGTGCCAGCAGCTTAGAAAGGACTCCGGAGACCCAGTACTTC,CASSLERTPETQYF
TRBV2,TRBJ1-1,-,-,TGTGCCAGCAGTGATAGATTAGGAGGGCGACTGGTTTTGGGCACTGAAGCTTTCTTT,CASSDRLGGRLVLGTEAFF
TRBV5-1,TRBJ1-1,-,-,TGCGCCAGCAGCCCGGGGACACTTTTCTACGGAGCTTTCTTT,CASSPGTLFYGAFF
TRBV10-3,TRBJ2-6,-,TRBD2,TGTGCCATCAGTGAGATCAGGGGTAGCGGGGGGGCATCAGGGGCCAACGTCCTGACTTTC,CAISEIRGSGGASGANVLTF
TRBV11-3,TRBJ2-3,once,-,TGTGCCAGCAGCTTCCGGGAGACCCTAGGAGATACGCAGTATTTT,CASSFRETLGDTQYF
TRBV2,TRBJ2-3,-,-,TGTGCCAGCAGTGACAGGCTCACAGATACGCAGTATTTT,CASSDRLTDTQYF
TRBV11-1,TRBJ1-3,-,-,TGTGCCAGCAGCCCGGACGGATACTCTGGAAACACCATATATTTT,CASSPDGYSGNTIYF
TRBV9,TRBJ2-2,-,TRBD1,TGTGCCAGCAGCGTTAGACAGGGGGCTAGTGGGGAGCTGTTTTTT,CASSVRQGASGELFF
TRBV29-1,TRBJ2-1,-,-,TGCAGCGTTGATGGGGCCAATGAGCAGTTCTTC,CSVDGANEQFF
TRBV2,TRBJ2-2,-,TRBD1,TGTGCCTCCTCGGGACAGGGGGCATGGGGGGAGCTGTTTTTT,CASSGQGAWGELFF
TRBV5-1,TRBJ2-5,once,-,TGCGCCAGCCAAGAGACTAGTGCGGAGACCCAGTACTTC,CASQETSAETQYF